Presented here are 21 T cell receptor beta chains from one specimen sequenced in a study of blood T cell repertoires in COVID-19. The method was immunoSEQ multiplex PCR; TCRdb's version includes in-frame clones alone and lacks a portion of them. This table has about 76,000 clones, around nine tenths appearing once. Sequencing input: peripheral blood. The receptors shown here come from a human donor in a cohort sampled during active COVID-19.

The chain uses TRBV10-3 and TRBJ1-1; 8 nucleotides line up with TRBD1. The CDR3 sequence is 13 residues long. Looked up from germline, CDR1 is ENHRY and CDR2 is SYGVKD. V gave up 5 bases and J gave up 6 bases; unmatched junction bases: 5. The CDR3 nucleotides are TGTGCCATCAGTACAGGGGGTGACGCTGAAGCTTTCTTT. This codes for CAISTGGDAEAFF.

The J gene is TRBJ2-1, the V gene TRBV4-2, with TRBD2 as a possible D gene (5 bases). Germline assignment: CDR1 LGHNA and CDR2 YNFKEQ. The CDR3 sequence is 14 residues long. Trimming took 4 bases from V and 8 from J, leaving 15 bases between them. CDR3 bases: TGTGCCAGCAGCCGGGAGACTGTTGGCGATGAGCAGTTCTTC. Translating it yields CASSRETVGDEQFF.

The rearrangement links TRBV5-8 to TRBJ2-7; 12 nucleotides match TRBD1. Trimming at V came to 4 bases and at J to 3 bases, leaving 8 bases not matched to a gene. The V gene's germline CDR1 is SGHTS and CDR2 YDEGEE. The CDR3 runs to 16 residues. CDR3 in amino acids: CASSGIGTGGVYEQYF. CDR3 nucleotide sequence: TGTGCCAGCAGCGGGATCGGGACAGGGGGCGTCTACGAGCAGTACTTC.

This chain connects TRBV4-2 to TRBJ2-2, with 8 positions matching TRBD2. Germline trimming cut 0 bases from V and 4 bases from J; bases unmatched to any gene: 4. In germline, CDR1 is LGHNA, CDR2 YNFKEQ. There are 16 residues in the CDR3. The CDR3 spells CASSQDSGGFTGELFF. The DNA of the CDR3 is TGTGCCAGCAGCCAAGATTCGGGGGGGTTCACCGGGGAGCTGTTTTTT.

J is TRBJ2-1 and V is TRBV18; D is perhaps TRBD1 (5 bases). V gave up 6 bases and J gave up 0 bases, with 15 bases separating them. The germline gives CDR1 KGHSH, CDR2 LQKENI. CDR3 length equals 16 residues. CDR3: CASSQMRQGSYNEQFF. CDR3 coding DNA: TGTGCCAGCTCCCAGATGAGGCAGGGCTCCTACAATGAGCAGTTCTTC.

The chain employs TRBV11-2 and TRBJ2-1; 7 nucleotides match TRBD1. The germline V gene encodes CDR1 SGHAT and CDR2 FQNNGV. The CDR3 totals 13 residues. With 5 bases clipped from V and 7 bases from J, the junction kept 5 bases outside the gene matches. The CDR3 loop reads CASSRTGDNEQFF. The CDR3 bases are TGTGCCAGCAGCCGTACAGGGGATAATGAGCAGTTCTTC.

The rearrangement joins TRBV6-4 to TRBJ2-3; TRBD2 might be the D (5 bases). Trimming left V 7 bases short and J 3 bases short, with 17 bases between. CDR3 length: 15 amino acids. The germline V gene has CDR1 MRHNA and CDR2 SNTAGT. The DNA of the CDR3 is TGTGCCAGCACCAGCCCTCGTGGAGGAACAGATACGCAGTATTTT. Protein sequence: CASTSPRGGTDTQYF.

The gene calls are TRBV24-1 and TRBJ2-3; possible D gene TRBD2, 5 bases. V lost 4 bases and J 2 bases, leaving 15 bases between the germline ends. CDR1 is KGHDR and CDR2 is SFDVKD in the germline V gene. The CDR3 totals 16 residues. The CDR3 is CATSEDGLTATDTQYF. CDR3 sequence (DNA): TGTGCCACCAGTGAAGATGGACTGACGGCCACAGATACGCAGTATTTT.

V gene TRBV5-1 combines with J gene TRBJ2-5, with a weak D call TRBD2 (5 bases). CDR3 size: 12 residues. CDR1 SGHRS and CDR2 YFSETQ come from the germline V gene. The germline V and J ends were trimmed by 0 bases and 7 bases, with 7 bases remaining between them. DNA for the CDR3: TGCGCCAGCAGCTTGGGTGGGAGGACCCAGTACTTC. Residues: CASSLGGRTQYF. The full variable domain, its missing parts supplied by reference TRBV5-1 and TRBJ2-5, is KAGVTQTPRYLIKTRGQQVTLSCSPISGHRSVSWYQQTPGQGLQFLFEYFSETQRNKGNFPGRFSGRQFSNSRSEMNVSTLELGDSALYLCASSLGGRTQYFGPGTRLLVL.

The CDR3 loop reads CASSLPGGGREVSDTQYF. CDR3 coding DNA: TGTGCCAGCAGCCTACCTGGGGGTGGGCGGGAGGTCTCAGATACGCAGTATTTT. The genes are TRBV28 and TRBJ2-3; 8 positions match TRBD2. Unmatched junction bases numbered 18, after V lost 6 bases and J lost 4 bases. Germline V gene sequence: CDR1 MDHEN, CDR2 SYDVKM. The CDR3 runs 18 residues.

The chain uses TRBV4-1 and TRBJ2-7; unclear D gene. V dropped 2 bases and J dropped 2 bases, with 13 bases sitting between them. CDR3 length: 15 amino acids. Germline loops: CDR1 MGHRA, CDR2 YSYEKL. Written as DNA, the CDR3 is TGCGCCAGCAGCCAACCAGGTCGGCACCCCTACGAGCAGTACTTC. This sequence encodes CASSQPGRHPYEQYF.

V gene TRBV7-3 combines with J gene TRBJ2-3; tentative D call: TRBD2 (7 bases). There are 16 residues in the CDR3. Trimming cost V 1 base and J 4 bases, with 15 bases left between them. In germline, CDR1 is SGHTA, CDR2 FQGTGA. The CDR3 DNA reads TGTGCCAGCAGCTTAATGATTGGCGGGGGCGCAGATACGCAGTATTTT. Amino acids: CASSLMIGGGADTQYF. Variable domain in full (rest from reference TRBV7-3 and TRBJ2-3): GAGVSQTPSNKVTEKGKYVELRCDPISGHTALYWYRQSLGQGPEFLIYFQGTGAADDSGLPNDRFFAVRPEGSVSTLKIQRTERGDSAVYLCASSLMIGGGADTQYFGPGTRLTVL.

The chain combines TRBV5-4 with TRBJ2-4, with D maybe TRBD1 (5 bases). CDR3 length equals 15 residues. The germline V gene encodes CDR1 SGHNT and CDR2 YYREEE (reference sequence). The V and J ends lost 2 bases and 3 bases respectively, with 12 bases between them. The CDR3 here is CASSLGKDSKNIQYF. The CDR3 DNA is TGTGCCAGCAGCTTAGGGAAAGACAGCAAAAACATTCAGTACTTC.

The chain uses TRBV6-6 and TRBJ1-6; 8 bases align to TRBD1. The CDR3 is 13 residues long. Trimming at V came to 6 bases and at J to 8 bases, leaving 3 bases not matched to a gene. From germline, CDR1 is MNHNY and CDR2 SVGAGI (reference sequence). In DNA, the CDR3 is TGTGCCAGCAGCGGACAGGGTTATTCACCCCTCCACTTT. Its protein is CASSGQGYSPLHF.

The table lists this clone with a few counts. The chain combines TRBV12-3 or TRBV12-4 with TRBJ2-7; TRBD1 matches at 10 bases. V was pared by 6 bases and J by 5 bases, with 4 bases of the junction left unmatched. CDR3 length: 13 amino acids. The CDR3 protein is CASSWDRGHEQYF. The CDR3 DNA reads as TGTGCCAGCAGCTGGGACAGGGGCCACGAGCAGTACTTC.

The chain employs TRBV7-9 and TRBJ1-1, with D perhaps TRBD1 (5 bases). V lost 3 bases to trimming and J lost 6 bases, with 14 bases between them. The V gene's germline CDR1 is SEHNR and CDR2 FQNEAQ (reference sequence). The CDR3 runs to 14 residues. The CDR3 spells CASSLDTLTAEAFF. In DNA, the CDR3 is TGTGCCAGCAGCTTGGACACGCTAACTGCTGAAGCTTTCTTT.

The chain is built from TRBV6-5 and TRBJ2-5, with 7 bases that match TRBD1. V lost 7 bases, J lost 3 bases, and 5 bases stayed unmatched. Germline V gene lookup returns CDR1 MNHEY and CDR2 SVGAGI. The CDR3 is 13 residues long. CDR3 sequence: CASTKGAKETQYF. The CDR3 region has the DNA TGTGCCAGCACGAAGGGGGCAAAAGAGACCCAGTACTTC.

This chain connects TRBV10-3 to TRBJ2-3; 7 bases agree with TRBD2. The CDR3 totals 13 residues. The ends lost 10 bases at V and 4 bases at J; junction bases unmatched: 8. CDR1 and CDR2 from the germline V gene are ENHRY and SYGVKD. The CDR3: CASSGNGADTQYF. The CDR3 nucleotides read TGTGCCAGCAGCGGGAATGGAGCAGATACGCAGTATTTT.

The rearrangement joins TRBV9 to TRBJ1-3; tentatively, D is TRBD1 (5 bases). This CDR3 is built from 14 residues. V shed 3 bases and J shed 4 bases, with 11 bases lying between them. The germline V gene encodes CDR1 SGDLS and CDR2 YYNGEE. CDR3 in DNA: TGTGCCAGCAGCGAGACAGTCGCAGGAAACACCATATATTTT. Encoded protein: CASSETVAGNTIYF.

The table lists this clone with a count of one. The V call is TRBV7-9, the J call TRBJ2-3; D may be TRBD2 (5 bases). The CDR3 consists of 16 residues. V was trimmed by 6 bases and J by 0 bases, leaving 16 bases between them. The germline gives CDR1 SEHNR, CDR2 FQNEAQ (reference sequence). This CDR3 reads CASSTPSGGSTDTQYF. The CDR3 DNA sequence: TGTGCCAGCAGTACCCCCAGCGGCGGAAGCACAGATACGCAGTATTTT.

The gene calls are TRBV7-9 and TRBJ2-7; 10 bases line up with TRBD1. The V and J ends lost 5 bases and 7 bases, in that order; junction bases with no gene match: 11. CDR3 length equals 15 residues. Germline values: CDR1 SEHNR, CDR2 FQNEAQ (reference sequence). DNA for the CDR3: TGTGCCAGCAGCATTCCGGGACAGGGGTTGGAAGAGCAGTACTTC. Protein: CASSIPGQGLEEQYF.